One and the same sample provided the 9 T cell receptor beta chains below, sequenced in a study of early T cells in non-severe SARS-CoV-2 infection. TCRdb itself ran the 5' RACE reads through MiXCR, one entry per CDR3 protein. The repertoire holds 53,000 or so distinct CDR3 sequences, more than 10% seen once, with approximately 2.5% in the top ten. The source material was whole blood, sampled at baseline. The source is an adult who was a healthcare worker with PCR-confirmed SARS-CoV-2 infection or an uninfected control (not recorded which).

J is TRBJ2-7 and V is TRBV7-8, with D possibly TRBD1 on 7 matching bases. The germline V and J ends were trimmed by 3 bases and 2 bases, with 11 bases remaining between them. Germline loops: CDR1 SGHVS, CDR2 FQNEAQ. The CDR3 extends over 14 amino acids. CDR3 protein: CASSLRDSPYEQYF. The CDR3, as DNA: TGTGCCAGCAGCTTGCGGGACAGTCCCTACGAGCAGTACTTC.

The rearrangement joins TRBV5-4 to TRBJ1-5; tentatively, D is TRBD1 (6 bases). V shed 3 bases and J shed 4 bases, with 8 bases lying between them. Germline lookup yields CDR1 SGHNT and CDR2 YYREEE (reference sequence). The CDR3 sequence is 13 residues long. CDR3 residues: CASSWDTNQPQHF. CDR3 DNA: TGTGCCAGCAGCTGGGACACTAATCAGCCCCAGCATTTT.

The chain links TRBV28 to TRBJ2-3; the match to TRBD2 covers 8 bases. V was pared by 5 bases and J by 7 bases, with 17 bases of the junction left unmatched. Germline V gene lookup returns CDR1 MDHEN and CDR2 SYDVKM. This CDR3 comprises 17 residues. This chain's CDR3 is CASSKILLAGGGNTQYF. CDR3 in DNA: TGTGCCAGCAGTAAAATTCTTTTAGCGGGCGGGGGGAATACGCAGTATTTT.

The chain employs TRBV6-6 and TRBJ1-2; a weak D match, TRBD1 (5 bases). Germline V CDR1 and CDR2: MNHNY, SVGAGI (reference sequence). The CDR3 contains 12 residues. The germline V and J ends were trimmed by 5 bases and 8 bases, with 12 bases remaining between them. The CDR3 region is CASSPGAGGYTF. CDR3 in DNA: TGTGCCAGCAGTCCTGGGGCGGGAGGCTACACCTTC.

A few counts support this clonotype. The V call is TRBV12-3 or TRBV12-4, the J call TRBJ1-1, with unresolved D. Trimming removed 3 bases at V and 1 base at J, with 9 bases between. This CDR3 is built from 14 residues. The CDR3 DNA reads as TGTGCCAGCAGTTTGCGGGCGGGGAACACTGAAGCTTTCTTT. This translates into CASSLRAGNTEAFF.

For the CDR3, the DNA is TGCAGTGCCGACATTGGGGGGGGCTCCTACAATGAGCAGTTCTTC. It is translated as CSADIGGGSYNEQFF. The V and J genes are TRBV20-1 and TRBJ2-1; the match to TRBD2 covers 7 bases. Germline V CDR1 and CDR2: DFQATT, SNEGSKA (reference sequence). Unmatched junction bases numbered 8, after V lost 6 bases and J lost 0 bases. CDR3 length equals 15 residues.

The table lists this clonotype with a few counts. The chain recombines TRBV7-2 with TRBJ1-6; no clear D. There are 15 residues in the CDR3. The germline V gene has CDR1 SGHTA and CDR2 FQGNSA. V shed 1 base and J shed 10 bases, with 14 bases lying between them. DNA for the CDR3: TGTGCCAGCAGCTTAGGAGGGCAGGCGGGGTCACCCCTCCACTTT. It translates to CASSLGGQAGSPLHF.

The chain employs TRBV28 and TRBJ2-2; D is ambiguous. CDR1 is MDHEN and CDR2 is SYDVKM in the germline V gene. V was trimmed by 3 bases and J by 5 bases, leaving 7 bases between them. This CDR3 region has 13 residues. The CDR3 DNA reads as TGTGCCAGCAGTTTTATGCAAACCGGGGAGCTGTTTTTT. Residues: CASSFMQTGELFF. Based on the CDR3 plus reference TRBV28 and TRBJ2-2, the full variable domain is DVKVTQSSRYLVKRTGEKVFLECVQDMDHENMFWYRQDPGLGLRLIYFSYDVKMKEKGDIPEGYSVSREKKERFSLILESASTNQTSMYLCASSFMQTGELFFGEGSRLTVL.

V is TRBV15 and J is TRBJ2-7; D is unclear. The CDR3 contains 12 residues. The V end was cut by 0 bases, the J end by 7 bases, with 7 bases between. Germline-derived CDR1 and CDR2 are LNHNV and YYDKDF (reference sequence). The CDR3 here is CATSRDLEEQYF. CDR3 sequence (DNA): TGTGCCACCAGCAGAGATCTGGAAGAGCAGTACTTC.